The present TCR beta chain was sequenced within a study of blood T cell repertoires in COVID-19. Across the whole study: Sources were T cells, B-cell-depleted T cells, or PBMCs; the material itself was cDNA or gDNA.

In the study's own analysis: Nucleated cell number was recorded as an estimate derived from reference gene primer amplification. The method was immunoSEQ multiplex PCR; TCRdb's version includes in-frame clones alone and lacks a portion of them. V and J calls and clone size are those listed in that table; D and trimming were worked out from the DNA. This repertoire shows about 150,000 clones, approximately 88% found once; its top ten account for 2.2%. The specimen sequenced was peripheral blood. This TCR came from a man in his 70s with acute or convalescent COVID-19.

The CDR3 spells CASRRGGTNEKLFF. CDR3 coding DNA: TGTGCCAGCAGACGAGGGGGCACTAATGAAAAACTGTTTTTT. The chain has TRBV28 and TRBJ1-4; TRBD1 aligns across 7 bases. In germline, CDR1 is MDHEN, CDR2 SYDVKM. The J segment lost 2 bases and the V segment lost 6 bases, leaving 3 bases of the junction unmatched. This CDR3 comprises 14 residues.